Below are 30 T cell receptor beta chains sequenced from a single sample in a study of OX40 agonist ivuxolimab in advanced cancers. The assay was immunoSEQ multiplex PCR, and TCRdb's table has in-frame clones only and misses some. The sample includes about 82,000 clones, 80% to 95% of them seen just once. The sample was CD4+ or CD8+ T cells sorted from blood, taken in a trial of the OX40 agonist ivuxolimab. The receptors here all came from an adult with an advanced solid tumor such as melanoma, head and neck, liver or kidney cancer.

The CDR3 spells CASSESVWGLRGANVLTF. The CDR3 DNA follows: TGTGCCAGCAGTGAGAGTGTTTGGGGTTTGCGGGGGGCCAACGTCCTGACTTTC. This rearrangement joins TRBV9 to TRBJ2-6, with no clear D. V lost 5 bases, J lost 4 bases, and 22 bases lay in between. CDR1 is SGDLS and CDR2 is YYNGEE in the germline V gene. CDR3 length: 18 amino acids. The full variable domain, its missing parts supplied by reference TRBV9 and TRBJ2-6, is DSGVTQTPKHLITATGQRVTLRCSPRSGDLSVYWYQQSLDQGLQFLIQYYNGEERAKGNILERFSAQQFPDLHSELNLSSLELGDSALYFCASSESVWGLRGANVLTFGAGSRLTVL.

The rearrangement joins TRBV7-8 to TRBJ2-7; 7 bases map to TRBD2. The length of the CDR3 is 13 residues. Unmatched junction bases numbered 10, after V lost 5 bases and J lost 9 bases. Germline V gene lookup returns CDR1 SGHVS and CDR2 FQNEAQ. The CDR3 region is CASSTMSGVGQYF. In DNA form, the CDR3 reads TGTGCCAGCAGCACCATGAGCGGGGTGGGGCAGTACTTC.

The genes are TRBV30 and TRBJ2-5, with unresolved D. CDR1 is GTSNPN and CDR2 is SVGIG in the germline V gene (reference sequence). Trimming removed 2 bases from V and 7 bases from J, with 11 bases in between. CDR3 size: 12 residues. CDR3: CAWSMGSGTQYF. The CDR3 DNA is TGTGCCTGGAGTATGGGTTCGGGGACCCAGTACTTC.

The CDR3 nucleotides read TGTGCCAGCAGTTGGGGTAGGGGCGCCGGCAATCAGCCCCAGCATTTT. Protein product: CASSWGRGAGNQPQHF. The V and J genes are TRBV6-6 and TRBJ1-5; tentatively, D is TRBD1 (5 bases). V was cut by 4 bases and J by 2 bases, with 15 bases left in between. The CDR3 is made up of 16 amino acids. Germline V lookup: CDR1 MNHNY, CDR2 SVGAGI (reference sequence).

The table lists this clone with a few counts. This chain joins TRBV19 and TRBJ2-2; D is unresolved. This CDR3 comprises 15 residues. The V end lost 7 bases, the J end lost 0 bases, and 12 bases lay between the germline ends. Germline V gene sequence: CDR1 LNHDA, CDR2 SQIVND (reference sequence). DNA of the CDR3: TGTGCCAGTACCCTTGTTGAAGCGAACACCGGGGAGCTGTTTTTT. This encodes CASTLVEANTGELFF. Drawing the rest from reference TRBV19 and TRBJ2-2, the complete variable domain is DGGITQSPKYLFRKEGQNVTLSCEQNLNHDAMYWYRQDPGQGLRLIYYSQIVNDFQKGDIAEGYSVSREKKESFPLTVTSAQKNPTAFYLCASTLVEANTGELFFGEGSRLTVL.

This chain links TRBV10-1 with TRBJ2-3; D uncertain. The V end was cut by 5 bases, the J end by 6 bases, with 6 bases between. Germline lookup yields CDR1 WNHNN and CDR2 SYGVQD (reference sequence). The CDR3 has 11 amino acids. Written as DNA, the CDR3 is TGCGCCAGCAGTCCCGTGGATACGCAGTATTTT. As protein: CASSPVDTQYF.

The chain recombines TRBV10-3 with TRBJ2-5; D remains unclear. From germline, CDR1 is ENHRY and CDR2 SYGVKD. CDR3 size: 15 residues. Deletions cut 2 bases from V and 1 base from J, with 11 bases between. The CDR3 DNA reads TGTGCCATCAGTGAGGGTCGGAACCTCCAAGAGACCCAGTACTTC. Translating it yields CAISEGRNLQETQYF.

The rearrangement uses TRBV5-8 and TRBJ1-4, with D possibly TRBD1 on 5 matching bases. The CDR3 has 14 amino acids. Trimming shortened V by 4 bases and J by 6 bases, and 13 bases separated the two germline ends. CDR1 SGHTS and CDR2 YDEGEE come from the germline V gene. CDR3 sequence (DNA): TGTGCCAGCAGCCAGGGTGTGGGTGATGAAAAACTGTTTTTT. It specifies CASSQGVGDEKLFF. Looking up the rest from reference TRBV5-8 and TRBJ1-4 gives the full variable domain: EAGVTQSPTHLIKTRGQQATLRCSPISGHTSVYWYQQALGLGLQFLLWYDEGEERNRGNFPPRFSGRQFPNYSSELNVNALELEDSALYLCASSQGVGDEKLFFGSGTQLSVL.

V gene TRBV6-1 combines with J gene TRBJ2-7, with D hard to call. This CDR3 is built from 12 residues. Germline CDR1 and CDR2: MNHNS and SASEGT. V was cut by 10 bases and J by 2 bases, with 12 bases left in between. The CDR3 coding sequence is TGTGCCACCCAGGAACCCCCCTACGAGCAGTACTTC. Protein product: CATQEPPYEQYF.

The chain uses TRBV23-1 and TRBJ1-1, with TRBD1 identical over 8 bases. TRBV23-1 qualifies as an ORF whose function is uncertain. This CDR3 is built from 16 residues. J lost 3 bases, V lost 0 bases, and 6 bases had no gene match. The CDR3 bases are TGCGCCAGCAGTCAATCTTTCAGGGGGCCGGACACTGAAGCTTTCTTT. It is translated as CASSQSFRGPDTEAFF.

This clone was counted only a few times. V is TRBV10-2 and J is TRBJ2-7; no clear D gene. In germline, CDR1 is WSHSY, CDR2 SAAADI. Trimming took 4 bases from V and 3 from J, leaving 7 bases between them. The CDR3 covers 12 residues. In nucleotides, the CDR3 is TGCGCCAGCAGTGTTCAGGACTACGAGCAGTACTTC. It yields the protein CASSVQDYEQYF.

The V gene is TRBV7-6, the J gene TRBJ2-5; TRBD2 agrees at 14 bases. This CDR3 is 18 amino acids long. Per the germline V gene, CDR1 is SGHVS and CDR2 is FNYEAQ. With 3 bases clipped from V and 5 bases from J, the junction kept 11 bases outside the gene matches. The CDR3 bases are TGTGCCAGCAGCTTCTATGCCGGGACTAGCGGGAGTGGGGAGACCCAGTACTTC. It specifies CASSFYAGTSGSGETQYF.

The chain combines TRBV25-1 with TRBJ2-7; TRBD1 might be the D (5 bases). CDR3 length equals 13 residues. V shed 1 base and J shed 5 bases, with 9 bases lying between them. The germline V gene encodes CDR1 MGHDK and CDR2 SYGVNS. The CDR3 DNA follows: TGTGCCAGCAGTGAATTATGGGGCAACGAGCAGTACTTC. The encoded protein is CASSELWGNEQYF.

The V and J genes are TRBV10-3 and TRBJ2-5; 11 nucleotides match TRBD2. CDR1 and CDR2 (germline): ENHRY, SYGVKD. CDR3 length: 14 residues. J gave up 4 bases and V 3 bases, and 1 base lay outside the gene matches. The CDR3 region is CAISDTSGRETQYF. In nucleotides, the CDR3 is TGTGCCATCAGTGACACTAGCGGGAGAGAGACCCAGTACTTC.

The chain employs TRBV18 and TRBJ2-5; D remains ambiguous. V was clipped by 2 bases and J by 2 bases, with 6 bases between them. Germline V gene data show CDR1 as KGHSH and CDR2 as LQKENI. This CDR3 spans 13 amino acids. The CDR3 loop reads CASSPGFQETQYF. The DNA for the CDR3 is TGTGCCAGCTCACCAGGATTTCAAGAGACCCAGTACTTC.

The chain joins TRBV5-1 to TRBJ1-4; no reliable D call. The CDR3 has 15 amino acids. CDR1 and CDR2 (germline): SGHRS, YFSETQ. The ends were cut back, 1 base at V and 6 bases at J, with 13 bases in the middle. The CDR3, as DNA: TGCGCCAGCAGCTTGATAGGTCGGATTGATGAAAAACTGTTTTTT. Protein: CASSLIGRIDEKLFF.

V gene TRBV10-2 combines with J gene TRBJ1-1; no firm D call. Germline CDR1 WSHSY, CDR2 SAAADI. Trimming left V 3 bases short and J 3 bases short, with 11 bases between. The CDR3 consists of 14 residues. CDR3 residues: CASSDPWKDTEAFF. CDR3 coding DNA: TGCGCCAGCAGTGACCCCTGGAAGGACACTGAAGCTTTCTTT.

V and J are TRBV2 and TRBJ2-3, with D hard to call. This CDR3 contains 13 residues. V lost 7 bases and J 0 bases, leaving 8 bases between the germline ends. Germline V gives CDR1 SNHLY, CDR2 FYNNEI. The CDR3 sequence: CASIEKSTDTQYF. CDR3 coding DNA: TGTGCCAGCATAGAAAAGAGCACAGATACGCAGTATTTT.

The CDR3 is CASNLAGPTDTQYF. The CDR3 DNA follows: TGTGCCAGTAACTTAGCGGGGCCCACAGATACGCAGTATTTT. The rearrangement links TRBV19 to TRBJ2-3; 8 positions match TRBD2. With V trimmed by 7 bases and J by 2 bases, 5 bases remained unmatched. The length of the CDR3 is 14 residues. The germline V gene has CDR1 LNHDA and CDR2 SQIVND (reference sequence).

CDR3 sequence reads: CASSIDGQTYEQYF. In DNA, the CDR3 is TGTGCCAGTAGTATAGATGGACAGACCTACGAGCAGTACTTC. The chain links TRBV19 to TRBJ2-7, with D perhaps TRBD1 (6 bases). The CDR3 sequence is 14 residues long. CDR1 is LNHDA and CDR2 is SQIVND in the germline V gene (reference sequence). V lost 0 bases and J 2 bases, leaving 8 bases between the germline ends.

The gene calls are TRBV18 and TRBJ2-3; 10 bases are shared with TRBD2. V dropped 6 bases and J dropped 0; count of bases not matched to a gene: 3. The CDR3 sequence is 15 residues long. Germline assignment: CDR1 KGHSH and CDR2 LQKENI. The CDR3 DNA reads as TGTGCCAGCTCCCTTAGCGGGGGGAGCACAGATACGCAGTATTTT. Translated: CASSLSGGSTDTQYF.

V is TRBV6-1 and J is TRBJ2-7; weak D call: TRBD1 (6 bases). The CDR3 covers 14 residues. Germline V lookup: CDR1 MNHNS, CDR2 SASEGT. The V end was cut by 10 bases, the J end by 3 bases, with 19 bases between. The CDR3 sequence: CAIHNGQQFYEQYF. As DNA, the CDR3 is TGTGCCATTCACAACGGACAGCAATTCTACGAGCAGTACTTC.

V gene TRBV6-5 combines with J gene TRBJ2-5, with D maybe TRBD2 (6 bases). V was cut by 0 bases and J by 2 bases, with 7 bases left in between. This CDR3 has 14 residues. Germline assignment: CDR1 MNHEY and CDR2 SVGAGI. The CDR3 nucleotides read TGTGCCAGCAGTTACTCGGGGGGACAAGAGACCCAGTACTTC. Translating gives CASSYSGGQETQYF.

About this clone itself: The junction departs from germline at one end; a sequencing error may be responsible. The rearrangement joins TRBV7-9 to TRBJ1-6; D ambiguous. Germline CDR1 reads SEHNR; CDR2 reads FQNEAQ (reference sequence). The CDR3 extends over 12 amino acids. The CDR3 here is CASSSSNSPLHF. The CDR3 DNA sequence: TGTGCCAGCAGCTCCTCTAATTCACCCCTCCACTTT.

The chain is built from TRBV10-1 and TRBJ2-1; D assignment may be TRBD1 or TRBD2 (5 bases each). The germline gives CDR1 WNHNN, CDR2 SYGVQD (reference sequence). Trimming stripped 0 bases from V and 8 bases from J, with 14 bases between. The CDR3 contains 15 residues. The CDR3 region is CASSESGRVWDEQFF. The CDR3 DNA follows: TGCGCCAGCAGTGAGTCGGGACGGGTATGGGATGAGCAGTTCTTC.

The chain uses TRBV6-6 and TRBJ1-5; no reliable D call. The V and J ends lost 2 bases and 7 bases respectively, with 9 bases between them. CDR3 length: 13 residues. Germline V gives CDR1 MNHNY, CDR2 SVGAGI (reference sequence). The CDR3 nucleotides are TGTGCCAGCAGTTACGAGGGTAACCAGCCCCAGCATTTT. This gives the protein CASSYEGNQPQHF.

This clone was recorded once. This chain uses TRBV7-2 with TRBJ2-6; D remains ambiguous. Germline V CDR1 and CDR2: SGHTA, FQGNSA. The CDR3 spans 14 residues. V was shortened by 4 bases and J by 1 base, with 5 bases between the two germline ends. CDR3 sequence (DNA): TGTGCCAGCAGCTCTAGTTCTGGGGCCAACGTCCTGACTTTC. Translation gives CASSSSSGANVLTF.

This sequence joins TRBV19 and TRBJ2-5, with D hard to call. The germline V gene encodes CDR1 LNHDA and CDR2 SQIVND (reference sequence). Between the trimmed V and J ends, which lost 5 bases and 2 bases, there was a span of 9 bases. The CDR3 is made up of 13 amino acids. This CDR3 reads CASSSGVQETQYF. The CDR3 DNA reads as TGTGCCAGTAGTTCCGGTGTACAAGAGACCCAGTACTTC.

The chain carries TRBV6-6 and TRBJ1-5; D is unresolved. The CDR3 sequence is 12 residues long. V shed 2 bases and J shed 5 bases, with 4 bases lying between them. Germline-derived CDR1 and CDR2 are MNHNY and SVGAGI (reference sequence). The CDR3 loop reads CASSYPDQPQHF. CDR3 coding DNA: TGTGCCAGCAGTTACCCTGATCAGCCCCAGCATTTT.

V gene TRBV7-2 combines with J gene TRBJ1-1, with D hard to call. From germline, CDR1 is SGHTA and CDR2 FQGNSA. The CDR3 loop spans 13 amino acids. Trimming pared 3 bases from V and 2 bases from J, leaving 7 bases between. The CDR3 here is CASSFVGNTEAFF. DNA for the CDR3: TGTGCCAGCAGCTTCGTCGGAAACACTGAAGCTTTCTTT. The full variable domain, rest sourced from reference TRBV7-2 and TRBJ1-1, is GAGVSQSPSNKVTEKGKDVELRCDPISGHTALYWYRQSLGQGLEFLIYFQGNSAPDKSGLPSDRFSAERTGGSVSTLTIQRTQQEDSAVYLCASSFVGNTEAFFGQGTRLTVV.